Described below is a single TCR beta chain sequence and its context. The method was immunoSEQ multiplex PCR; TCRdb's version includes in-frame clones alone and lacks a portion of them. The top ten clones hold around 0.35% of a sample with over 2 million clones, 80% to 95% of them seen once. The data are from a study of shared clonotypes between healthy human individuals. This CDR3 is built from 14 residues. Trimming cost V 5 bases and J 2 bases, with 9 bases left between them. Germline-derived CDR1 and CDR2 are SGHVS and FQNEAQ. The origin of this receptor is a man younger than 30 in good health. Some clones in this sample may be carry-over from other donors' samples. This chain connects TRBV7-8 to TRBJ1-4; unclear D gene. The sample was naive CD4+ T cells from PBMCs. Subset given: CD45RA+ positively selected. The CDR3 reads CASSLAMTNEKLFF. The DNA for the CDR3 is TGTGCCAGCAGCCTTGCGATGACTAATGAAAAACTGTTTTTT.